The entry below gives a single T cell receptor (beta chain) sequence along with its context. The antigen is not known. These data are taken from a study of identical twins. Germline-derived CDR1 and CDR2 are DFQATT and SNEGSKA (reference sequence). Trimming took off 6 bases at V and 7 bases at J, with 13 bases between the two ends. The CDR3 sequence is 11 residues long. One entry per CDR3 protein, called by TCRdb with MiXCR from the 5' RACE reads. The table includes some 690,000 distinct CDR3 sequences, 21% detected once. Overall study results and limits: Memory repertoires showed no such pattern, whereas abundant cord blood beta clonotypes carried fewer insertions. Out-of-frame alpha sequences shared by twins showed excess low generation probability.

In addition, the sample was reused for a study of T cells expressing NK-cell markers. That source adds: Sequencing of TCR beta repertoires drew on sorted CD3+CD56+NKG2C+, CD3+CD56+NKG2C- and CD3+CD56-NKG2C+ T cells. Topping the CD3+CD56-NKG2C+ fraction as well were these clonotypes, in a handful of donors.

The chain has TRBV20-1 and TRBJ2-7, with D hard to call. This TCR came from a woman aged 18-35 years in good health. The material sequenced was PBMCs. CDR3 sequence: CSAKPQVEQYF. DNA for the CDR3: TGCAGTGCAAAGCCCCAGGTTGAGCAGTACTTC.